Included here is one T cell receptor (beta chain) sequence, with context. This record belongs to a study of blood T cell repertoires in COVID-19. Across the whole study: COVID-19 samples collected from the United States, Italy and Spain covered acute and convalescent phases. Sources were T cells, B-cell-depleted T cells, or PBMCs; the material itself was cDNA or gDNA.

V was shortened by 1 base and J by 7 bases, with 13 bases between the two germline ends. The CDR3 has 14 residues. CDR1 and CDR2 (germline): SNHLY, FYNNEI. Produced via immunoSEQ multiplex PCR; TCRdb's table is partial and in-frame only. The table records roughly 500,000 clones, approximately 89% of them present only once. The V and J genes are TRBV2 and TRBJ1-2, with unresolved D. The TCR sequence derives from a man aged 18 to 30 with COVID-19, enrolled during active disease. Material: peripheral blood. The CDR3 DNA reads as TGTGCCAGCAGTGAAGGCCCGCGCTTCTTTGGCTACACCTTC. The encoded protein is CASSEGPRFFGYTF. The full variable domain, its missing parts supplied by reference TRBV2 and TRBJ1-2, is EPEVTQTPSHQVTQMGQEVILRCVPISNHLYFYWYRQILGQKVEFLVSFYNNEISEKSEIFDDQFSVERPDGSNFTLKIRSTKLEDSAMYFCASSEGPRFFGYTFGSGTRLTVV.